This passage covers 9 T cell receptor beta chains from one sample sequenced in a study of human T cells and chemical hapten exposure. In TCRdb, the RACE reads were re-called with MiXCR into one record per CDR3 protein. The sample records around 42,000 distinct CDR3 sequences, over 10% being singletons. The time point here: pre-sensitization, week 0. Treatment reported: therapeutic diphenylcyclopropenone sensitization with weekly scalp DPC. The starting material was whole blood, obtained in connection with sensitization to the hapten diphenylcyclopropenone (DPC). The origin of the receptors is a woman aged 25-40 years with alopecia areata. Some clones in this sample may be carry-over from other donors' samples.

This clonotype was counted only a few times. The rearrangement links TRBV12-3 or TRBV12-4 to TRBJ2-3; D is perhaps TRBD2 (6 bases). CDR3 size: 16 residues. Trimming stripped 6 bases from V and 0 bases from J, with 16 bases between. CDR3 DNA sequence: TGTGCCAGCAGCCGATCTAGCGAACCTAGCACAGATACGCAGTATTTT. Translating it yields CASSRSSEPSTDTQYF.

V gene TRBV6-5 combines with J gene TRBJ1-6; unclear D gene. The germline gives CDR1 MNHEY, CDR2 SVGAGI. The CDR3 is 15 residues long. V lost 2 bases and J lost 6, with 11 bases in between. The chain's CDR3 is CASSYNPSGNSPLHF. As DNA, the CDR3 is TGTGCCAGCAGTTACAACCCTTCGGGTAATTCACCCCTCCACTTT.

This clonotype has only a few counts. The chain combines TRBV3-1 with TRBJ1-1; TRBD1 might be the D (5 bases). The V and J ends lost 4 bases and 5 bases respectively, with 11 bases between them. In germline, CDR1 is LGHDT, CDR2 YNNKEL (reference sequence). This CDR3 contains 13 residues. CDR3: CASSLGRGTEAFF. CDR3 coding DNA: TGTGCCAGCAGCCTCGGACGGGGGACTGAAGCTTTCTTT. The whole variable domain, filled in from reference TRBV3-1 and TRBJ1-1, reads DTAVSQTPKYLVTQMGNDKSIKCEQNLGHDTMYWYKQDSKKFLKIMFSYNNKELIINETVPNRFSPKSPDKAHLNLHINSLELGDSAVYFCASSLGRGTEAFFGQGTRLTVV.

The V gene is TRBV4-3, the J gene TRBJ2-1, with 8 bases aligning to TRBD2. The germline V gene has CDR1 LGHNA and CDR2 YSLEER. Trimming took 4 bases from V and 9 from J; bases not matched to a gene: 11. This CDR3 contains 15 residues. Written as DNA, the CDR3 is TGCGCCAGCAGCCTACTACTAGCGGTCTCCTCTGAGCAGTTCTTC. This encodes CASSLLLAVSSEQFF.

This clonotype showed up just a few times. The chain has TRBV5-1 and TRBJ2-5; 8 bases align to TRBD1. The CDR3 totals 13 residues. CDR1 is SGHRS and CDR2 is YFSETQ in the germline V gene. V lost 4 bases, J lost 5 bases, and 4 bases stayed unmatched. The CDR3 region is CASSIGQGETQYF. The CDR3 DNA reads TGCGCCAGCAGCATAGGACAGGGTGAGACCCAGTACTTC.

This clonotype was counted ten times or more. The chain recombines TRBV5-5 with TRBJ2-3; 12 bases match TRBD1. V gave up 0 bases and J gave up 4 bases; unmatched junction bases: 6. Germline lookup yields CDR1 SGHKS and CDR2 YYEKEE (reference sequence). This CDR3 region has 17 residues. Here the CDR3 reads CASSLDGTGGQADTQYF. In DNA, the CDR3 is TGTGCCAGCAGCTTGGACGGGACAGGGGGCCAAGCAGATACGCAGTATTTT. Drawing the rest from reference TRBV5-5 and TRBJ2-3, the complete variable domain is DAGVTQSPTHLIKTRGQQVTLRCSPISGHKSVSWYQQVLGQGPQFIFQYYEKEERGRGNFPDRFSARQFPNYSSELNVNALLLGDSALYLCASSLDGTGGQADTQYFGPGTRLTVL.

This clonotype was observed many times. The genes are TRBV6-5 and TRBJ1-2, with TRBD1 matching over 8 bases. The germline V gene has CDR1 MNHEY and CDR2 SVGAGI. Germline trimming cut 6 bases from V and 4 bases from J; bases unmatched to any gene: 7. The length of the CDR3 is 14 residues. The CDR3 sequence is CASSRDRGAYGYTF. The CDR3 nucleotides are TGTGCCAGCAGCCGAGACAGGGGAGCCTATGGCTACACCTTC.

This clonotype was observed a few times. This chain connects TRBV7-6 to TRBJ2-7, with 7 bases identical to TRBD2. There are 14 residues in the CDR3. Germline loops: CDR1 SGHVS, CDR2 FNYEAQ. J was trimmed by 7 bases and V by 1 base; bases with no gene match: 7. CDR3 nucleotides: TGTGCCAGCAGCTTAGGTGCGGGAGTTGGGGAGCAGTACTTC. It encodes CASSLGAGVGEQYF. The full variable domain, rest sourced from reference TRBV7-6 and TRBJ2-7, is GAGVSQSPRYKVTKRGQDVALRCDPISGHVSLYWYRQALGQGPEFLTYFNYEAQQDKSGLPNDRFSAERPEGSISTLTIQRTEQRDSAMYRCASSLGAGVGEQYFGPGTRLTVT.

This clonotype was recorded a few times. The J gene is TRBJ2-5, the V gene TRBV5-6, with 11 bases that match TRBD1. The CDR3 contains 14 residues. The junction had 6 bases not matched to a gene; V was cut back by 4 bases and J by 7 bases. CDR1 and CDR2 from the germline V gene are SGHDT and YYEEEE. The CDR3, as DNA: TGTGCCAGCAGCACCGGACAGGGGGCGGTGACCCAGTACTTC. It is translated as CASSTGQGAVTQYF. The full variable domain, its missing parts supplied by reference TRBV5-6 and TRBJ2-5, is DAGVTQSPTHLIKTRGQQVTLRCSPKSGHDTVSWYQQALGQGPQFIFQYYEEEERQRGNFPDRFSGHQFPNYSSELNVNALLLGDSALYLCASSTGQGAVTQYFGPGTRLLVL.